This T cell receptor beta chain was observed in a study of cytomegalovirus exposure and HLA in healthy donors. Measured with immunoSEQ multiplex PCR; TCRdb has only the in-frame clones, and not every one. The sample lists some 170,000 clones; about 96% were seen once. V dropped 0 bases and J dropped 5 bases, with 16 bases sitting between them. Germline CDR1 is SGHRS and CDR2 is YFSETQ. The CDR3 is 16 residues long. The chain joins TRBV5-1 to TRBJ2-3, with D maybe TRBD2 (7 bases). The sequence came from a woman between 18 and 30 years old in good health and CMV-seronegative. The source material was PBMCs. Here the CDR3 reads CASSLALAGAGDTQYF. The CDR3 coding sequence is TGCGCCAGCAGCTTGGCCCTCGCGGGGGCTGGAGATACGCAGTATTTT. Full variable domain (missing parts from reference TRBV5-1 and TRBJ2-3): KAGVTQTPRYLIKTRGQQVTLSCSPISGHRSVSWYQQTPGQGLQFLFEYFSETQRNKGNFPGRFSGRQFSNSRSEMNVSTLELGDSALYLCASSLALAGAGDTQYFGPGTRLTVL.